The present T cell receptor beta chain was sequenced within a study of blood T cell repertoires in COVID-19. The CDR3 loop spans 17 amino acids. Per germline, CDR1 MNHNS and CDR2 SASEGT. The germline V and J ends were trimmed by 4 bases and 2 bases, with 18 bases remaining between them. The assay was immunoSEQ multiplex PCR, and TCRdb's table has in-frame clones only and misses some. The sample has around 99,000 clones, 84% seen once. The source is a woman of 80 years or more with active or convalescent COVID-19. V is TRBV6-1 and J is TRBJ1-5; D is perhaps TRBD1 (5 bases). Sequenced: peripheral blood. CDR3 sequence: CASSAGHRGRGNQPQHF. CDR3 DNA: TGTGCCAGCAGTGCCGGCCATAGGGGTAGGGGCAATCAGCCCCAGCATTTT.